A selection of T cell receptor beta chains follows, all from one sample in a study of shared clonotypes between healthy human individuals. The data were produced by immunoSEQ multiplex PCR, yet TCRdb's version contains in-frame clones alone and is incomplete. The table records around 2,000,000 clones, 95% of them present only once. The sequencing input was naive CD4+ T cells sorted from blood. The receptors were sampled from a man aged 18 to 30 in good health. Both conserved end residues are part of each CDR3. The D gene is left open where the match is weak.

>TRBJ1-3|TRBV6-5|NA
CASSYEGTGNTIYF
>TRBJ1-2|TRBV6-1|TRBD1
CASSEVNRGSYGYTF
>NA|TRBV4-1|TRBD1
CASSQDRDRGFSYEQYF
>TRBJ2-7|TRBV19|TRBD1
CASSISGLGQGSYEQYF
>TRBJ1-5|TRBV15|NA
CATSRDGQPQHF
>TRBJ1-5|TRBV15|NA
CATSRTGNNQPQHF
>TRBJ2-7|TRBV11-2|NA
CASSFEIYEQYF
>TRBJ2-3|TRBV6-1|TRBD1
CASTPGQGTDTQYF
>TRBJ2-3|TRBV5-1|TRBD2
CASSKQTSGSTDTQYF
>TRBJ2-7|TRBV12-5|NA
CASGLSGGFEQYF
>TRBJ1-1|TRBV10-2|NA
CASGGDGNTEAFF
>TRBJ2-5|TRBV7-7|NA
CASSLSALQGTQETQYF
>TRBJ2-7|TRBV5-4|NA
CASSLYASSYEQYF
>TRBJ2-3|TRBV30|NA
CAWSMDGQPQDTQYF
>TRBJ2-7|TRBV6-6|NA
CASGRGLTYEQYF
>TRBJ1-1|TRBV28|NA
CASTVVSTEAFF
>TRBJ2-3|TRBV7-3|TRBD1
CASSPRQGGGTDTQYF
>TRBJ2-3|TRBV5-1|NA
CASSLEGRPPDTQYF
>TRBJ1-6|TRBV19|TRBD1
CASSMMATGVGSPLHF
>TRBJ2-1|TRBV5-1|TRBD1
CASSGGQVRYNEQFF
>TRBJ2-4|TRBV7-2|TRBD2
CASSFGLAAIQYF
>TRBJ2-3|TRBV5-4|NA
CASSSTADTYTDTQYF
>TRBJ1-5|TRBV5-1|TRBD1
CASSTGQGNQPQHF
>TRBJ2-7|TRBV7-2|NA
CASSRGGGGDSYEQYF
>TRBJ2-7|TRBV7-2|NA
CASSLAGIEQYF
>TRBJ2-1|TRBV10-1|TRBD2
CASSELAGGPNEQFF
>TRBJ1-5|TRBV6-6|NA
CASSYSAGRRQPQHF
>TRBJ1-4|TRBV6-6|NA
CASSSFTGRGGEKLFF
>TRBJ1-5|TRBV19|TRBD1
CASSVAGGQQPQHF
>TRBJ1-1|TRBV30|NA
CAWSRDLRRTEAFF
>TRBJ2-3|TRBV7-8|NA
CASSLSWRQRRDTQYF
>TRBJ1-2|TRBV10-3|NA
CAINPDLANYGYTF
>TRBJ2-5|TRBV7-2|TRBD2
CASSETSGQETQYF
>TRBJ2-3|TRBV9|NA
CASSVGSGTDTQYF
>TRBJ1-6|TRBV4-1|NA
CASSQATVLNSPLHF
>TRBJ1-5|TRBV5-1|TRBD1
CASSAGTGSNQPQHF